This T cell receptor (beta chain) stems from a study of CD8 T cells in Susac syndrome (dated by TCRdb to the late 2010s). About the study as a whole: Whether CD8+ T cell activation and differentiation in Susac syndrome was antigen driven was tested using repertoire sequencing.

Peripheral blood CD8+ and CD4+ T cells from healthy donors, Susac syndrome patients and multiple sclerosis patients were profiled using high-throughput TCR beta sequencing. Healthy donors were included as age- and sex-matched controls. Bulk CD8+ and CD4+ T cells were purified by magnetic negative isolation, whereas CD8+ TEMRA cells were enriched by FACS. Blood was drawn into EDTA tubes, processed within 24 hours, and PBMCs were isolated by density gradient centrifugation. PBMCs destined for TCR sequencing were cryopreserved in liquid nitrogen and later thawed in a 37 °C water bath. Purity of sorted or isolated CD4+, CD8+ and CD8+ TEMRA cells was at least 90%. RNA was extracted with the RNeasy kit and about 0.5 to 1 ug was reverse transcribed using random hexamers. The immunoSEQ multiplex PCR assay, which covers 54 Vbeta and 13 Jbeta segments, was used to amplify TCR beta CDR3 regions. To correct PCR amplification bias, a synthetic template baseline was used for both primer optimization and computational correction. Under the source paper's analysis protocol: Reads were annotated to V, D and J genes per IMGT and analyzed with immunoSEQ Analyzer, keeping only productive sequences. Clonality was computed as one minus Shannon entropy normalized by log2 of the number of productive unique sequences. For each patient and control, public and private clones were evaluated among the 100 most prevalent clones. Clones were defined as Susac-specific if absent from the healthy and MS cohorts, from under 1,200 published viral clones and from other ImmuneACCESS disease sequences. Using fastp at Q25 and MiXCR, TCRdb reprocessed the public reads and kept productive beta chains. Rows with a matching CDR3 protein are joined into one entry that keeps the most common DNA and genes. TCRdb assigned the V and J calls; the authors' analysis was not used. The sample yields approximately 170,000 distinct CDR3 sequences; around 92% were counted once. About 0.073% of the sample lies in the top ten.

This clonotype showed up just once. The antigen this receptor binds is unknown. No base quality values were provided; no much bigger clone lies one nucleotide off. A lone read offers only weak evidence. The CDR3 holds 15 amino acids from the cysteine to the phenylalanine. The read is trimmed to its CDR3 DNA, 45 bases read in frame from base 1. Trimmed from V: 6 bases; trimmed from J: 2 bases; junction bases lacking a gene match: 9. Looking up the germline V gene (reference sequence) yields CDR1 LNHDA and CDR2 SQIVND. What the research found in general, with its limitations: The TCR sequencing and HLA analysis was acknowledged to have included a relatively small number of individuals.

The sequenced sample was CD4+ T cells from PBMCs. The TCR was taken from a human donor in good health. The chain is made from TRBV19 and TRBJ2-7; the central 8 bases match TRBD2. The nucleotides read TGTGCCAGTAGCAAAATTACCGGGGGGGCCTACGAGCAGTACTTC. Translated, it gives CASSKITGGAYEQYF.